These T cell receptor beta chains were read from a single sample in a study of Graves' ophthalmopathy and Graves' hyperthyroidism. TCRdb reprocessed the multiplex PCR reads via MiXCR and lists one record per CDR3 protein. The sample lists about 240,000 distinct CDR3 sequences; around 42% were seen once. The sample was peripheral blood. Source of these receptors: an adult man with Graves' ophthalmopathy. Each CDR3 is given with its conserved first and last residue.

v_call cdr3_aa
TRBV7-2 CASSLSLARGNEKLFF
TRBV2 CASSGGSVATETQYF
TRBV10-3 CAISEPGQGNEQYF
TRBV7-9 CASSLELTNVGDEQFF
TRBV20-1 CSARIAGPNQPQHF
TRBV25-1 CASSLSGYTDTQYF
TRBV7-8 CASSSGTSGYEQYF
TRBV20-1 CSARDLTANSPLHF
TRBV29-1 CSVVHLRGREETQHF
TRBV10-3 CAISDEQNTEAFF
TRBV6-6 CASSHRGPEAFF
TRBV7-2 CASSFQTVNTGELFF
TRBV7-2 CASSPDFYEQYF
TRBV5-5 CASSLIWGRETQYF
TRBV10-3 CAIRPGLSYNSPLHF
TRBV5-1 CASSLNRLTNAFFPPQHF
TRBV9 CASSPPPRGRGTNEKLFF
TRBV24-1 CATSDSRGGNTEAFF
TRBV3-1 CASSQAQGSAEAFF
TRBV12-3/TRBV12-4 CASRYQGAGNQPQHF
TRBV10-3 CAISDAHVVSGANVLTF
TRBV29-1 CSVEVQGAFYGYTF
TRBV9 CASRGGLDNEAFF
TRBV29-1 CSVWTADYGYTF
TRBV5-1 CASRTSGAQAEGYTF
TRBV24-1 CATRRGGQGGRAFF
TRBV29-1 CSVEGRTGGTYEQYF
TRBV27 CASSLFFGVHEQYF
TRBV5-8 CASSLNRGLSYEQYF
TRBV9 CASSVDRESYNSPLHF
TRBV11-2 CASSFMRAGELHQPQHF
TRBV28 CASRGLWETQYF
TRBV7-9 CASLGATNTGELFF
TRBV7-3 CASSLGTSRTGELFF
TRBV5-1 CASSKGGQNPTSYEQYF
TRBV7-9 CASSSTGGETDTQYF
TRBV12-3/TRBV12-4 CASGLLGLGLEQYF
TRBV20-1 CSARQADYGYTF
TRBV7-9 CASSLDSVSSYNSPLHF
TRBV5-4 CASSLIREISYEQYF
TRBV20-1 CSAPDRTSGKYEQYF
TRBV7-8 CASSGGTGAQPQHF
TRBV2 CATSQEHHYEQYF
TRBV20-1 CSAHWDRVESEAFF
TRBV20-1 CSAGDRGELFF
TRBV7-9 CASRVTPGANVLTF
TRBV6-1 CASSEATNTPYGYTF
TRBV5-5 CASSLVGRLANYGYTF
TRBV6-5 CASSPGTFGNTIYF
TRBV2 CASNGQGNTEAFF
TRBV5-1 CASSHPGTDYGYTF